Shown below are 8 T cell receptor beta chains from a single sample sequenced in a study of response to subunit inactivated influenza vaccine. TCRdb re-called the RT-PCR reads with MiXCR, one entry per CDR3 protein. The profile shows 150,000 to 200,000 distinct CDR3 sequences, approximately 12% of them singletons. These data were likewise used in another study, on T cells expressing NK-cell markers. In that study: TCR beta cDNA was generated via 5'RACE template switching incorporating UMIs.

The sample in question was CD8+ T cells sorted from PBMCs, obtained 12 days after vaccination. Receptors were obtained from a man in his fifties who received an inactivated influenza vaccine.

As concerns this clonotype: A read error may explain this, as a much larger clone is one base away. As DNA, the CDR3 is TGTGCCAGCAGCGTAGCGGCAGGCCTATCCTACGAGCAGTTCTTC. It translates to CASSVAAGLSYEQFF. This chain joins TRBV9 and TRBJ2-7, with D hard to call. Judging by the DNA end, TRBJ2-1 fits better; the J call may be wrong. Germline V gene lookup returns CDR1 SGDLS and CDR2 YYNGEE. This CDR3 region has 15 residues.

J is TRBJ1-2 and V is TRBV7-9, with D tentatively TRBD1 (5 bases). Germline V lookup: CDR1 SEHNR, CDR2 FQNEAQ (reference sequence). Deletions cut 6 bases from V and 3 bases from J, with 11 bases between. This CDR3 comprises 13 residues. CDR3 amino acids: CASSLDTDYGYTF. The CDR3 nucleotides read TGTGCCAGCAGTCTGGACACGGACTATGGCTACACCTTC.

This chain joins TRBV18 and TRBJ2-7; 9 bases map to TRBD1. The germline V gene has CDR1 KGHSH and CDR2 LQKENI. With V trimmed by 3 bases and J by 4 bases, 4 bases remained unmatched. The CDR3 spans 14 residues. As DNA, the CDR3 is TGTGCCAGCTCACCTCGGACAGGGGAATACGAGCAGTACTTC. It codes for CASSPRTGEYEQYF.

This clonotype showed up many times. The V and J genes are TRBV6-6 and TRBJ2-5; a weak D match, TRBD2 (5 bases). V lost 1 base and J lost 5, with 11 bases in between. Looked up from germline, CDR1 is MNHNY and CDR2 is SVGAGI (reference sequence). This CDR3 contains 14 residues. DNA for the CDR3: TGTGCCAGCAGTTACTTTGAGGGCTCCGAGACCCAGTACTTC. This translates into CASSYFEGSETQYF.

This clonotype was counted only a few times. V is TRBV4-1 and J is TRBJ1-2, with a tentative D call TRBD1 (6 bases). V was shortened by 3 bases and J by 4 bases, with 15 bases between the two germline ends. CDR1 is MGHRA and CDR2 is YSYEKL in the germline V gene. The CDR3 loop spans 15 amino acids. The CDR3 bases are TGCGCCAGCAGCCAGTCGTCCGGGGGCGGCTATGGCTACACCTTC. It yields the protein CASSQSSGGGYGYTF.

The rearrangement joins TRBV20-1 to TRBJ2-1; D might be TRBD2 (7 bases). Per the germline V gene, CDR1 is DFQATT and CDR2 is SNEGSKA (reference sequence). The CDR3 contains 15 residues. Trimming took 0 bases from V and 3 from J, leaving 12 bases between them. The CDR3 here is CSAREGGPLYNEQFF. CDR3 coding DNA: TGCAGTGCTAGAGAGGGGGGGCCACTCTACAATGAGCAGTTCTTC.

The chain employs TRBV7-8 and TRBJ2-7; 9 positions agree with TRBD1. The CDR3 consists of 16 residues. Germline CDR1 reads SGHVS; CDR2 reads FQNEAQ. J lost 4 bases, V lost 1 base, and 8 bases had no gene match. The DNA of the CDR3 is TGTGCCAGCAGCTTAGGGGCCGGGACAGGGAGTTACGAGCAGTACTTC. Amino acids: CASSLGAGTGSYEQYF.

V and J are TRBV28 and TRBJ2-4; possibly TRBD2 for D (6 bases). Trimming took 5 bases from V and 3 from J, leaving 14 bases between them. The CDR3 is made up of 15 amino acids. The germline gives CDR1 MDHEN, CDR2 SYDVKM. The CDR3 DNA follows: TGTGCCAGCAGTCGCACCGGGGAGGTCAAAAACATTCAGTACTTC. Protein: CASSRTGEVKNIQYF.